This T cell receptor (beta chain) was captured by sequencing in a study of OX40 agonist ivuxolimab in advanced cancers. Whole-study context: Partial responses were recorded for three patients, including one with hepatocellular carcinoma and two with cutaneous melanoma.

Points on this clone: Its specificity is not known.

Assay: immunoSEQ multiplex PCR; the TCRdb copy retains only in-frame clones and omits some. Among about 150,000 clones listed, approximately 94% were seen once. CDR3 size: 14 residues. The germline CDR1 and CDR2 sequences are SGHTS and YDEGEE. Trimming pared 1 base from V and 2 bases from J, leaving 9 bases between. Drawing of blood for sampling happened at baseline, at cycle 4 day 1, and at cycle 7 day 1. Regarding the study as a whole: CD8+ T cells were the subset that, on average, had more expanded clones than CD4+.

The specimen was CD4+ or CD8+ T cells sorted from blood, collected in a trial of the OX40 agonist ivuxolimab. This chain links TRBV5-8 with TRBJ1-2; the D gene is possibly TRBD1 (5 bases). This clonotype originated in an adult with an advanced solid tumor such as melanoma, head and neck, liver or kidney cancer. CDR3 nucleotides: TGTGCCAGCAGCTTGCAGGGTCTCAACTATGGCTACACCTTC. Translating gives CASSLQGLNYGYTF.